This T cell receptor (beta chain) emerged from a study of breast tumors, draining lymph nodes, adjacent tissues. Study findings and constraints: Data fit most tumor T cells coming from lymph node, expanding in tumor.

Germline CDR1 DFQATT, CDR2 SNEGSKA (reference sequence). V dropped 0 bases and J dropped 6; count of bases not matched to a gene: 5. The CDR3 runs to 15 residues. Breast cancer patients provided tissue from their axillary draining lymph nodes. A few counts support this clonotype. What it binds is not known. Just one base apart from a much larger clone, this may be a read error. Without the conserved terminal phenylalanine or tryptophan, this CDR3 likely stems from a read error. TCRdb re-analysed the multiplex PCR reads in MiXCR, keeping a single row per CDR3 protein. In the table there are roughly 120,000 distinct CDR3 sequences, just under 20% of which are singletons.

This TCR was recovered from a female donor with breast cancer. Some clones in this sample may be carry-over from other donors' samples. V and J are TRBV20-1 and TRBJ2-1; TRBD2 aligns across 10 bases. Source material: axillary lymph node tissue. The chain's CDR3 is CSARDATSGTNEQFL. CDR3 nucleotides: TGCAGTGCTAGAGATGCTACTAGCGGGACCAATGAGCAGTTCCTC.